The 28 T cell receptor beta chains listed next were all sequenced from one sample in a study of low-dose radiotherapy and immunotherapy resistance in tumors. First-strand cDNA used TRAV- and TRBV-specific primers, covering alpha and beta chains. Using a constant-region primer together with a V-primer adapter, TCRs were subjected to roughly 20 PCR cycles of amplification. Via MiXCR, TCRdb re-called the reads, giving one row per CDR3 protein. The sample holds around 60,000 distinct CDR3 sequences, under 30% seen once. Time point given: after trial treatment. Treatment here: LDRT plus nivolumab, ipilimumab, low-dose cyclophosphamide and aspirin (RACIN trial). This specimen was PBMCs, taken after low-dose radiotherapy plus immunotherapy. These receptors were obtained from a male donor with prostate cancer.

There are many counts of this clonotype. V usage is TRBV28 and J usage is TRBJ2-7, with D possibly being TRBD2 (5 bases). Germline values: CDR1 MDHEN, CDR2 SYDVKM. Deletions cut 8 bases from V and 3 bases from J, with 20 bases between. This CDR3 comprises 15 residues. This chain's CDR3 is CASRPLGPRGYEQYF. CDR3 sequence (DNA): TGTGCCAGCCGCCCGTTAGGCCCCCGGGGCTACGAGCAGTACTTC.

This clonotype was recorded at least ten times. This rearrangement joins TRBV29-1 to TRBJ1-2; the match to TRBD1 covers 8 bases. The CDR3 totals 15 residues. Germline V gives CDR1 SQVTM, CDR2 ANQGSEA. J was trimmed by 8 bases and V by 0 bases; bases with no gene match: 11. Here the CDR3 reads CSVEDTGQGSKGYTF. The CDR3 DNA follows: TGCAGCGTTGAAGATACCGGACAGGGTAGTAAAGGCTACACCTTC.

This clonotype has a count of ten or more. This chain links TRBV28 with TRBJ2-7; D possibly matches TRBD1 or TRBD2 (5 bases each). V lost 4 bases, J lost 0 bases, and 13 bases lay in between. Germline V lookup: CDR1 MDHEN, CDR2 SYDVKM. The CDR3 runs 15 residues. This CDR3 reads CASSSGTPDSYEQYF. In DNA form, the CDR3 reads TGTGCCAGCAGTTCCGGGACGCCTGACTCCTACGAGCAGTACTTC. Based on the CDR3 plus reference TRBV28 and TRBJ2-7, the full variable domain is DVKVTQSSRYLVKRTGEKVFLECVQDMDHENMFWYRQDPGLGLRLIYFSYDVKMKEKGDIPEGYSVSREKKERFSLILESASTNQTSMYLCASSSGTPDSYEQYFGPGTRLTVT.

The table lists this clonotype with many counts. This CDR3 is CASSSGQGDQPQHF. CDR3 bases: TGTGCCAGCAGCTCCGGACAGGGGGATCAGCCCCAGCATTTT. V and J are TRBV7-9 and TRBJ1-5; TRBD1 aligns across 10 bases. CDR1 and CDR2 (germline): SEHNR, FQNEAQ (reference sequence). The trim removed 4 bases at V and 5 bases at J, leaving 2 bases unmatched. The CDR3 is 14 residues long. Filled out from reference TRBV7-9 and TRBJ1-5, the complete variable domain reads DTGVSQNPRHKITKRGQNVTFRCDPISEHNRLYWYRQTLGQGPEFLTYFQNEAQLEKSRLLSDRFSAERPKGSFSTLEIQRTEQGDSAMYLCASSSGQGDQPQHFGDGTRLSIL.

This clonotype was observed many times. The rearrangement uses TRBV12-3 or TRBV12-4 and TRBJ2-7, with 10 nucleotides matching TRBD1. The CDR3 sequence is 15 residues long. V shed 6 bases, J shed 7 bases, and the junction held 12 bases outside the gene matches. The chain's CDR3 is CASSTSGQGRREQYF. The CDR3 nucleotides are TGTGCCAGCAGCACATCGGGACAGGGGAGGCGAGAGCAGTACTTC.

The chain joins TRBV5-6 to TRBJ1-6, with TRBD1 matching over 7 bases. This CDR3 region has 15 residues. V trimming: 3 bases; J trimming: 7 bases; junction bases outside the gene matches: 7. Germline V CDR1 and CDR2: SGHDT, YYEEEE. The CDR3 protein is CASSSLTGDNSPLHF. CDR3 DNA: TGTGCCAGCAGCTCGTTAACAGGGGACAATTCACCCCTCCACTTT.

This clonotype was counted many times. V is TRBV6-6 and J is TRBJ2-5; 7 nucleotides line up with TRBD2. V lost 8 bases to trimming and J lost 3 bases; unmatched junction nucleotides: 6. The length of the CDR3 is 13 residues. Germline values: CDR1 MNHNY, CDR2 SVGAGI (reference sequence). The CDR3, as DNA: TGTGCCAGCGGCACCGGGACTAAAGAGACCCAGTACTTC. Protein product: CASGTGTKETQYF.

In this sample, this clonotype turned up once. A read error is the likely source, as a far larger clone sits one nucleotide away. This sequence joins TRBV5-1 and TRBJ2-1; D assignment may be TRBD1 or TRBD2 (7 bases each). The germline V and J ends were trimmed by 6 bases and 10 bases, with 26 bases remaining between them. Germline loops: CDR1 SGHRS, CDR2 YFSETQ. The CDR3 is made up of 16 amino acids. The DNA of the CDR3 is TGCGCCAGCAACCCAGGGGGTGGGAGGGCCTTAGACGAGCAGTTCTTC. Protein: CASNPGGGRALDEQFF.

A remark on this clonotype: No DNA is shown, since the ends of the CDR3 on it are uncertain; the CDR3 is the one TCRdb lists. V gene TRBV4-3 combines with J gene TRBJ2-2; the D call TRBD1 from the table was never checked on the DNA. Ends included, the CDR3 has 15 residues. Germline loops: CDR1 LGHNA, CDR2 YSLEER. CDR3 sequence reads: CASSLGQSTGELFFF.

This clonotype was recorded many times. The gene calls are TRBV12-3 or TRBV12-4 and TRBJ1-5, with a possible D match to TRBD1 (6 bases). CDR3 size: 15 residues. Trimming left V 1 base short and J 7 bases short, with 14 bases between. CDR3 region: CASSLERGGGQPQHF. The CDR3 DNA reads TGTGCCAGCAGTTTAGAACGGGGGGGGGGCCAGCCCCAGCATTTT.

This clonotype showed up many times. V gene TRBV20-1 combines with J gene TRBJ2-3; the D gene could be TRBD1 or TRBD2 (6 bases each). The CDR3 spans 16 residues. V lost 3 bases and J lost 0, with 16 bases in between. The germline CDR1 and CDR2 sequences are DFQATT and SNEGSKA (reference sequence). CDR3 bases: TGCAGTGCTAGGAGGGGGAGCCTAGCGAGCACAGATACGCAGTATTTT. Translated: CSARRGSLASTDTQYF.

This chain uses TRBV10-3 with TRBJ2-2; D unclear. The V end was cut by 0 bases, the J end by 6 bases, with 5 bases between. Germline lookup yields CDR1 ENHRY and CDR2 SYGVKD. This CDR3 has 13 amino acids. In DNA, the CDR3 is TGTGCCATCAGTGAGTCTGGGGCCGGGGAGCTGTTTTTT. Its translation: CAISESGAGELFF.

This clonotype was seen ten or more times. V usage is TRBV6-6 and J usage is TRBJ1-5; a weak D match, TRBD1 (5 bases). V shed 6 bases and J shed 5 bases, with 14 bases lying between them. The V gene's germline CDR1 is MNHNY and CDR2 SVGAGI (reference sequence). The CDR3 runs to 14 residues. Here the CDR3 reads CASRWGSTDQPQHF. CDR3 nucleotides: TGTGCCAGCAGATGGGGGTCCACCGATCAGCCCCAGCATTTT.

This sequence joins TRBV5-1 and TRBJ2-7; D is undetermined. Germline V gene lookup returns CDR1 SGHRS and CDR2 YFSETQ. There are 14 residues in the CDR3. Trimming took 0 bases from V and 2 from J, leaving 9 bases between them. CDR3 loop: CASSLATVAYEQYF. CDR3 nucleotides: TGCGCCAGCAGCTTGGCTACTGTGGCCTACGAGCAGTACTTC.

This clonotype was recorded many times. V and J are TRBV6-2 or TRBV6-3 and TRBJ2-4, with a weak D call TRBD2 (5 bases). There are 11 residues in the CDR3. V dropped 7 bases and J dropped 6 bases, with 7 bases sitting between them. In germline, CDR1 is MNHEY, CDR2 SVGEGT. The chain's CDR3 is CASTGLNIQYF. The CDR3 DNA reads TGTGCCAGCACCGGACTAAACATTCAGTACTTC.

This clonotype was seen repeatedly, ten times or more. The chain has TRBV11-2 and TRBJ2-7; tentatively, D is TRBD1 (5 bases). V was clipped by 5 bases and J by 2 bases, with 16 bases between them. CDR1 is SGHAT and CDR2 is FQNNGV in the germline V gene. There are 15 residues in the CDR3. This CDR3 is CASSIGFTGAYEQYF. The CDR3 coding sequence is TGTGCCAGCAGCATAGGGTTTACAGGAGCCTACGAGCAGTACTTC.

This clonotype occurred many times. The chain carries TRBV27 and TRBJ1-6; 7 nucleotides match TRBD1. The junction had 15 bases not matched to a gene; V was cut back by 3 bases and J by 10 bases. Germline assignment: CDR1 MNHEY and CDR2 SMNVEV (reference sequence). This CDR3 is 17 amino acids long. The CDR3 sequence is CASSFSSPTGAWSPLHF. The CDR3 bases are TGTGCCAGCAGTTTTTCTTCCCCCACAGGGGCCTGGTCACCCCTCCACTTT.

The chain recombines TRBV20-1 with TRBJ1-5; unclear D gene. This CDR3 has 14 amino acids. Germline assignment: CDR1 DFQATT and CDR2 SNEGSKA (reference sequence). V lost 3 bases, J lost 4 bases, and 13 bases lay in between. CDR3 sequence reads: CSASLWGGNQPQHF. The CDR3 coding sequence is TGCAGTGCTAGCCTTTGGGGTGGGAATCAGCCCCAGCATTTT.

This chain connects TRBV28 to TRBJ2-7; D may be TRBD1 or TRBD2 (5 bases each). The CDR3 sequence is 14 residues long. V was clipped by 6 bases and J by 3 bases, with 15 bases between them. Germline assignment: CDR1 MDHEN and CDR2 SYDVKM. This CDR3 reads CASSPGDRDYEQYF. The CDR3 coding sequence is TGTGCCAGCAGCCCCGGGGACCGAGACTACGAGCAGTACTTC.

This chain links TRBV9 with TRBJ2-5, with D maybe TRBD1 (6 bases). With 0 bases removed from V and 7 bases from J, the gap between germline ends came to 13 bases. CDR1 and CDR2 (germline): SGDLS, YYNGEE. The CDR3 has 14 residues. CDR3 coding DNA: TGTGCCAGCAGCGTAGCCCTGGTAGGGGGGACCCAGTACTTC. It encodes CASSVALVGGTQYF.

This clonotype appeared many times. This chain uses TRBV26 with TRBJ2-5. TRBV26 is given as a pseudogene. This CDR3 is 13 amino acids long. The CDR3 sequence: CASTPMIAETQYF. Written as DNA, the CDR3 is TGTGCCAGCACCCCAATGATTGCAGAGACCCAGTACTTC.

This clonotype appeared many times. The V call is TRBV28, the J call TRBJ2-7; D is unresolved. This CDR3 spans 15 amino acids. Trimming took 7 bases from V and 4 from J, leaving 20 bases between them. The V gene's germline CDR1 is MDHEN and CDR2 SYDVKM. The CDR3 region is CASTLGRSGPYEQYF. In DNA, the CDR3 is TGTGCCAGCACTCTCGGCCGTTCCGGGCCATACGAGCAGTACTTC.

This clonotype was picked up many times. The chain joins TRBV6-1 to TRBJ1-3, with TRBD1 matching over 7 bases. This CDR3 contains 15 residues. The V segment lost 6 bases and the J segment 0 bases; nucleotides outside the gene matches: 5. Germline CDR1 reads MNHNS; CDR2 reads SASEGT. DNA for the CDR3: TGTGCCAGCAGGGGACAGAGATTCTCTGGAAACACCATATATTTT. Translating it yields CASRGQRFSGNTIYF.

Remarks on this clonotype: This may be a read error, as it is one base from a much larger clone. The rearrangement uses TRBV7-9 and TRBJ1-3, with a possible D match to TRBD1 (6 bases). The CDR3 is made up of 16 amino acids. Germline assignment: CDR1 SEHNR and CDR2 FQNEAQ (reference sequence). CDR3 sequence reads: CASSHKMDSSENTIYF. DNA for the CDR3: TGTGCCAGCAGCCACAAAATGGACAGCTCTGAAAACACCATATATTTT. Supplemented by reference TRBV7-9 and TRBJ1-3, the full variable domain reads DTGVSQNPRHKITKRGQNVTFRCDPISEHNRLYWYRQTLGQGPEFLTYFQNEAQLEKSRLLSDRFSAERPKGSFSTLEIQRTEQGDSAMYLCASSHKMDSSENTIYFGEGSWLTVV.

The V and J genes are TRBV30 and TRBJ2-6; 7 nucleotides align to TRBD2. The CDR3 consists of 17 residues. CDR1 GTSNPN and CDR2 SVGIG come from the germline V gene (reference sequence). The V segment lost 8 bases and the J segment 0 bases; nucleotides outside the gene matches: 13. CDR3 in DNA: TGTGCCCGGGGGGTTCAGAGAATGCCCTCTGGGGCCAACGTCCTGACTTTC. It codes for CARGVQRMPSGANVLTF.

This clonotype occurred many times. The V and J genes are TRBV4-2 and TRBJ1-4; D may be TRBD1 (5 bases). The CDR3 is made up of 15 amino acids. CDR1 is LGHNA and CDR2 is YNFKEQ in the germline V gene. V gave up 0 bases and J gave up 8 bases, with 13 bases separating them. The CDR3 DNA reads as TGTGCCAGCAGCCAAGATCAGGGTCGCGGCGAAAAACTGTTTTTT. It translates to CASSQDQGRGEKLFF.

This clonotype showed up many times. This rearrangement joins TRBV7-9 to TRBJ2-5; the match to TRBD2 covers 8 bases. Germline CDR1 SEHNR, CDR2 FQNEAQ (reference sequence). The CDR3 is made up of 15 amino acids. The J segment lost 4 bases and the V segment lost 0 bases, leaving 4 bases of the junction unmatched. The chain's CDR3 is CASSLAVAGGETQYF. The CDR3 bases are TGTGCCAGCAGCTTAGCAGTGGCGGGAGGAGAGACCCAGTACTTC.

Details on this clonotype: A far larger clone is only one base removed, so a read error is likely. The chain links TRBV5-1 to TRBJ2-1; tentatively, D is TRBD2 (6 bases). The germline V gene has CDR1 SGHRS and CDR2 YFSETQ. V shed 2 bases and J shed 10 bases, with 19 bases lying between them. This CDR3 has 15 residues. CDR3 sequence reads: CASSLGGIRAYEQFF. CDR3 sequence (DNA): TGCGCCAGCAGCTTAGGAGGGATACGAGCCTACGAGCAGTTCTTC.